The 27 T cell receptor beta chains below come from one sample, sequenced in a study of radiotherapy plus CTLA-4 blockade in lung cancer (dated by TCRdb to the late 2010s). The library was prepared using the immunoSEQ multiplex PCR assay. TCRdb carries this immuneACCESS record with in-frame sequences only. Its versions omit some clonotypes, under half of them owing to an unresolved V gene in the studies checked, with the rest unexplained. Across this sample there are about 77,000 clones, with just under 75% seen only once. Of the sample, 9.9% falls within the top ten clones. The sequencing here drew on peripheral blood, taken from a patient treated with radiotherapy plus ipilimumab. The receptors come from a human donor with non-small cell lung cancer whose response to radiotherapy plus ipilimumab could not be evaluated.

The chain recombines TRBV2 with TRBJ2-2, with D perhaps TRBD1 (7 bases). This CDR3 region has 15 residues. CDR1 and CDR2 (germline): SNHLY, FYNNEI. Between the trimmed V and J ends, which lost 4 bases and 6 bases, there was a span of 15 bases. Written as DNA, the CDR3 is TGTGCCAGCAGTGTTCAGGGGGGAAGCTCCGGGGAGCTGTTTTTT. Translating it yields CASSVQGGSSGELFF.

CDR3 DNA sequence: TGTGCCTGGAGTGCAGGGTCCGGGGCCAACGTCCTGACTTTC. Translation: CAWSAGSGANVLTF. The chain is built from TRBV30 and TRBJ2-6, with D perhaps TRBD1 (5 bases). Germline V lookup: CDR1 GTSNPN, CDR2 SVGIG (reference sequence). V lost 1 base to trimming and J lost 4 bases, with 8 bases between them. The CDR3 consists of 14 residues.

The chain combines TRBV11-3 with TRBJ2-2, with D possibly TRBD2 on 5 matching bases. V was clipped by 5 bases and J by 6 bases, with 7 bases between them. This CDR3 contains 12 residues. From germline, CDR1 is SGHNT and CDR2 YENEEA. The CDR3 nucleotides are TGTGCCAGCAGCCTCGGGGCCGGGGAGCTGTTTTTT. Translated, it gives CASSLGAGELFF.

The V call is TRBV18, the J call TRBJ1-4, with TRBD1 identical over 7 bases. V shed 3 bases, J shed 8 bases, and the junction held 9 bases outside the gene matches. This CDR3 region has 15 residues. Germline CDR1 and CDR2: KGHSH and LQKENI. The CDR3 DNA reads TGTGCCAGCTCACCCGCGAGGGACAGCACCGAAAAACTGTTTTTT. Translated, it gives CASSPARDSTEKLFF.

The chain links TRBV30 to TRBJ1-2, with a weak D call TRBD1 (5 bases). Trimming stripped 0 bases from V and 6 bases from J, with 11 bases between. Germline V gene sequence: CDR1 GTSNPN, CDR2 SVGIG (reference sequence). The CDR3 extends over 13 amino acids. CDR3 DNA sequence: TGTGCCTGGAGTGTACGCAGGGATAATGGCTACACCTTC. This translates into CAWSVRRDNGYTF.

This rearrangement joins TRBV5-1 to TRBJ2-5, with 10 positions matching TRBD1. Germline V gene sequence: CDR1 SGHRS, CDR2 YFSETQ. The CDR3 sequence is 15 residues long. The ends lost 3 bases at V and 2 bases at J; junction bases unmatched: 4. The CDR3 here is CASSWTDRGQETQYF. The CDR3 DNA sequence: TGCGCCAGCAGCTGGACGGACAGGGGGCAAGAGACCCAGTACTTC.

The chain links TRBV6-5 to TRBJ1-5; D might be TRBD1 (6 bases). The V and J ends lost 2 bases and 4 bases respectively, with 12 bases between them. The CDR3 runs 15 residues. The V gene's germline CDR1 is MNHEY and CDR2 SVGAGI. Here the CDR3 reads CASSYNRDTNQPQHF. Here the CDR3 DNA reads TGTGCCAGCAGTTACAACCGGGACACTAATCAGCCCCAGCATTTT.

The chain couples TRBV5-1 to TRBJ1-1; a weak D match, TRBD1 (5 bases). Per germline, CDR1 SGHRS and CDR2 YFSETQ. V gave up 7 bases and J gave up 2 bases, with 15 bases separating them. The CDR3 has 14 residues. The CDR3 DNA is TGCGCCAGCTTTCGGGGGGATCTTAACACTGAAGCTTTCTTT. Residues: CASFRGDLNTEAFF.

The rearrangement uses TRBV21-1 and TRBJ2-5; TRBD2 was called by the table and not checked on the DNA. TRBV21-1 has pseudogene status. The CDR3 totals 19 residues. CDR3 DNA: TGTGCCAGCAGCAAAGCGCCACTAGCGGGGGGGGAGTACCAAGAGACCCAGTACTTC. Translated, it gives CASSKAPLAGGEYQETQYF.

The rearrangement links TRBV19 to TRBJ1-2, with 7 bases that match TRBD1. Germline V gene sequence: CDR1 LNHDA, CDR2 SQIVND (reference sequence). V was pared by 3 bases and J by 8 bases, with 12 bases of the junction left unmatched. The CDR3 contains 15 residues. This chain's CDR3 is CASSILQGSPMGYTF. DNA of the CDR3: TGTGCCAGTAGTATCTTACAGGGGTCGCCTATGGGCTACACCTTC. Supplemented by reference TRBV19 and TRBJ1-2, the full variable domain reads DGGITQSPKYLFRKEGQNVTLSCEQNLNHDAMYWYRQDPGQGLRLIYYSQIVNDFQKGDIAEGYSVSREKKESFPLTVTSAQKNPTAFYLCASSILQGSPMGYTFGSGTRLTVV.

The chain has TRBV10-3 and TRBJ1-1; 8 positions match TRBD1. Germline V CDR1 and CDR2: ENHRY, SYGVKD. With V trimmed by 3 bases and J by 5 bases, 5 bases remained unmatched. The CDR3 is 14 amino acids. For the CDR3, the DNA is TGTGCCATCAGTGAAACAGGGGGTTGGACTGAAGCTTTCTTT. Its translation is CAISETGGWTEAFF.

The CDR3 nucleotides are TGTGCCAGCAGTTACGCGACAGGGTATGGCTACACCTTC. It specifies CASSYATGYGYTF. The genes are TRBV6-5 and TRBJ1-2, with 7 bases that match TRBD1. The germline CDR1 and CDR2 sequences are MNHEY and SVGAGI. The ends lost 2 bases at V and 5 bases at J; junction bases unmatched: 2. This CDR3 is built from 13 residues.

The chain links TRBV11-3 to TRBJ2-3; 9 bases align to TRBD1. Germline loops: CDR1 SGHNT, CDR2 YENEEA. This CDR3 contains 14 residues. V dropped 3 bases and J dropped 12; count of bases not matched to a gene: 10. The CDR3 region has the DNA TGTGCCAGCAGCTTGGGGACAGGGACAGAACTTCAGTATTTT. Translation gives CASSLGTGTELQYF.

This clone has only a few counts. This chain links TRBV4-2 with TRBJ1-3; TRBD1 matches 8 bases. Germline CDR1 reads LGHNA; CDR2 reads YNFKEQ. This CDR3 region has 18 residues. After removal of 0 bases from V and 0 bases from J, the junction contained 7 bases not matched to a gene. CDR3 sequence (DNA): TGTGCCAGCAGCCAAGATCATGGACAGGGCTACTCTGGAAACACCATATATTTT. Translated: CASSQDHGQGYSGNTIYF.

DNA of the CDR3: TGCGCCAGCAGCTTGGGGCGGTACTGGTACAATGAGCAGTTCTTC. Protein sequence: CASSLGRYWYNEQFF. The chain combines TRBV5-1 with TRBJ2-1; D is ambiguous. This CDR3 is built from 15 residues. In germline, CDR1 is SGHRS, CDR2 YFSETQ. V gave up 0 bases and J gave up 4 bases, with 11 bases separating them.

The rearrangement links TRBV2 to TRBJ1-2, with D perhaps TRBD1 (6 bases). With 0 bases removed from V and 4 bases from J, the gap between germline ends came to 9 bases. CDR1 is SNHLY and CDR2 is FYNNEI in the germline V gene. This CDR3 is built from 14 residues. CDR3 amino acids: CASSEAQGIYGYTF. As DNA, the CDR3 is TGTGCCAGCAGTGAAGCGCAGGGGATCTATGGCTACACCTTC.

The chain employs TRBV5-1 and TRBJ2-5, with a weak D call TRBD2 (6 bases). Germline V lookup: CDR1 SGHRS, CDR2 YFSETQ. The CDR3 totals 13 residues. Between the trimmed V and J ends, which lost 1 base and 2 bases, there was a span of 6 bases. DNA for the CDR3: TGCGCCAGCAGCTTGCGGGGGCAAGAGACCCAGTACTTC. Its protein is CASSLRGQETQYF.

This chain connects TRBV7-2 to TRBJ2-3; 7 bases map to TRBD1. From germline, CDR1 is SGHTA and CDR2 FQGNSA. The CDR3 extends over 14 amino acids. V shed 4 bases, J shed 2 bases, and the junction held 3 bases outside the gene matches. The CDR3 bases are TGTGCCAGCAGCTCGGGACAGAACACAGATACGCAGTATTTT. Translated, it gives CASSSGQNTDTQYF.

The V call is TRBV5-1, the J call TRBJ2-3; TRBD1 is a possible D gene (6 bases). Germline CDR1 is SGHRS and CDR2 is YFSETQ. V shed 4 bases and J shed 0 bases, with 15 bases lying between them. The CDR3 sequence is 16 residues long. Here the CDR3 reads CASSGIQGPSTDTQYF. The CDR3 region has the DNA TGCGCCAGCAGCGGAATACAGGGCCCCAGCACAGATACGCAGTATTTT.

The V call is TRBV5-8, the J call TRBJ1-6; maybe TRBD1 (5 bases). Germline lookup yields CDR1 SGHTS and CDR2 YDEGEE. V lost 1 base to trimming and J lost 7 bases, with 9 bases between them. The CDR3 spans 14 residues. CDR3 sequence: CASSLTDRNSPLHF. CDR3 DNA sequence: TGTGCCAGCAGCTTGACCGACAGAAATTCACCCCTCCACTTT.

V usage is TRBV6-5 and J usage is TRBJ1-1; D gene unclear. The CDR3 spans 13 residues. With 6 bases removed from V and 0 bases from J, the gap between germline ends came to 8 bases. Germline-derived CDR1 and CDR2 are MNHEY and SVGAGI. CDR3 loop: CASSPRLNTEAFF. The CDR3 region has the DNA TGTGCCAGCAGCCCCAGGCTGAACACTGAAGCTTTCTTT.

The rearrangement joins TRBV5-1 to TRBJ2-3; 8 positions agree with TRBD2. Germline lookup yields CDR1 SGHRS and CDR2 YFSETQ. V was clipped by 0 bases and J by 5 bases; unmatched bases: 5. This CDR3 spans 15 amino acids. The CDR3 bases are TGCGCCAGCAGCTTGGCCTGGCGGGGGGAAGATACGCAGTATTTT. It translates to CASSLAWRGEDTQYF.

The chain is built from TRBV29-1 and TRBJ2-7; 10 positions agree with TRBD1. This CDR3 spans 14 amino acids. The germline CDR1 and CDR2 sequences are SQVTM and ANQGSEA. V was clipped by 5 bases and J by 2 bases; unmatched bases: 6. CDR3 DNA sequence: TGCAGCGTTAGGACAGGGGGGACCCCCTACGAGCAGTACTTC. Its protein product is CSVRTGGTPYEQYF.

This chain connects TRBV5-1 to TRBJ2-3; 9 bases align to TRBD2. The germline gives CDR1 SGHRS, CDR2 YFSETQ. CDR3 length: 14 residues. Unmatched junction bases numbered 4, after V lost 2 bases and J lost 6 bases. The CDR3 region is CASSFSGGGDTQYF. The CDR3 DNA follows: TGCGCCAGCAGCTTTAGCGGGGGTGGGGATACGCAGTATTTT.

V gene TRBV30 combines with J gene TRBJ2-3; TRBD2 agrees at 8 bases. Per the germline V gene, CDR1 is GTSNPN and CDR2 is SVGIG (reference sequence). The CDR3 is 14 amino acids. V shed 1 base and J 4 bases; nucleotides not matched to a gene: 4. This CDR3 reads CAWSASGLSDTQYF. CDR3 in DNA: TGTGCCTGGAGTGCTAGCGGGCTCTCAGATACGCAGTATTTT.

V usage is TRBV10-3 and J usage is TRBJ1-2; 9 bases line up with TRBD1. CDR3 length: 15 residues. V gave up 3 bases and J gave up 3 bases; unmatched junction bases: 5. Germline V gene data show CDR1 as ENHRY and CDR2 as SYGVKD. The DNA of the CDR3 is TGTGCCATCAGTGATCGGACAGGGGTCGACTATGGCTACACCTTC. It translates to CAISDRTGVDYGYTF.

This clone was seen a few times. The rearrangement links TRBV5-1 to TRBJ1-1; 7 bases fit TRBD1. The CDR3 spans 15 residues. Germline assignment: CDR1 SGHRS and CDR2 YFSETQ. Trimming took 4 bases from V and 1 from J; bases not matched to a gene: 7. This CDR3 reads CASSHLQGSNTEAFF. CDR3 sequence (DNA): TGCGCCAGCAGCCATCTACAGGGGTCGAACACTGAAGCTTTCTTT.